Listed below are T cell receptor beta chains from one sample, sequenced in a study of T cells and Merkel cell carcinoma outcomes. Method: immunoSEQ multiplex PCR; TCRdb's copy keeps in-frame clones and lacks some. Counted here are roughly 1,800 clones, approximately 90% occurring once; the ten biggest clones make up around 5%. Material for sequencing was tumor tissue from Merkel cell carcinoma. Every receptor here comes from a human donor with Merkel cell carcinoma. Both conserved end residues are part of each CDR3. The D gene is left open where the match is weak. The size field is filled for only some rows; it gives once, few, many or a size class.

D	V	J	size	CDR3	DNA
TRBD2	TRBV6-1	TRBJ2-1	once	CASSGPPGLAGIIKDEQFF	TGTGCCAGCAGTGGACCACCGGGACTAGCGGGCATCATAAAGGATGAGCAGTTCTTC
TRBD1	TRBV10-3	TRBJ2-3	.	CATRQGTKADTQYF	TGTGCCACCCGACAGGGCACAAAGGCAGATACGCAGTATTTT
TRBD1	TRBV29-1	TRBJ1-1	.	CSVVGTGNTEAFF	TGCAGCGTTGTGGGGACAGGGAACACTGAAGCTTTCTTT
.	TRBV28	TRBJ2-2	.	CASSGPDRASGELFF	TGTGCCAGCAGTGGGCCCGACCGGGCGTCCGGGGAGCTGTTTTTT
TRBD2	TRBV27	TRBJ2-3	.	CASSLGFDPSGRADTQYF	TGTGCCAGCAGTTTGGGATTCGATCCTAGCGGGAGGGCAGATACGCAGTATTTT
.	TRBV28	TRBJ1-5	.	CASSLWSGNQPQHF	TGTGCCAGCAGTTTATGGTCTGGGAATCAGCCCCAGCATTTT
TRBD2	TRBV10-3	TRBJ2-1	.	CAISEGTSGSREQFF	TGTGCCATCAGTGAGGGGACTAGCGGGAGTCGTGAGCAGTTCTTC
TRBD2	TRBV7-9	TRBJ2-1	.	CASSSLAGPSYNEQFF	TGTGCCAGCAGCTCACTAGCGGGACCGTCCTACAATGAGCAGTTCTTC
TRBD2	TRBV7-2	TRBJ2-3	.	CASSLAWTSTEVTNTQYF	TGTGCCAGCAGCTTAGCGTGGACTAGCACGGAGGTCACAAATACGCAGTATTTT
.	TRBV4-3	TRBJ2-3	.	CASSLASGTDTQYF	TGCGCCAGCAGCCTCGCAAGTGGCACAGATACGCAGTATTTT
.	TRBV28	TRBJ1-4	.	CASSIPTGTTNEKLFF	TGTGCCAGCAGTATACCCACAGGCACAACTAATGAAAAACTGTTTTTT
TRBD2	TRBV15	TRBJ2-7	.	CATSRDSFGLEVRSYEQYF	TGTGCCACCAGCAGAGATAGTTTCGGACTAGAGGTCCGATCCTACGAGCAGTACTTC
.	TRBV7-3	TRBJ2-3	.	CASSFTGRPTDTQYF	TGTGCCAGCAGCTTTACGGGACGGCCAACAGATACGCAGTATTTT
TRBD2	TRBV9	TRBJ2-2	.	CASSVATRLAGAGELFF	TGTGCCAGCAGCGTAGCTACTCGACTAGCGGGAGCCGGGGAGCTGTTTTTT
TRBD2	TRBV10-3	TRBJ2-5	.	CAISASIAGVSETQYF	TGTGCCATCAGTGCCTCCATTGCGGGAGTTTCTGAGACCCAGTACTTC
.	TRBV10-2	TRBJ1-1	.	CASGRMNTEAFF	TGCGCCAGCGGTAGGATGAACACTGAAGCTTTCTTT
.	TRBV18	TRBJ2-3	.	CASSPPPTDTQYF	TGTGCCAGCTCACCACCCCCCACAGATACGCAGTATTTT
TRBD2	TRBV5-1	TRBJ2-1	.	CASSLGGLAGPEQFF	TGCGCCAGCAGCTTGGGGGGACTAGCGGGACCCGAGCAGTTCTTC
.	TRBV5-1	TRBJ2-7	.	CASSFLAGTLRVGEQYF	TGCGCCAGCAGCTTCTTGGCAGGGACTCTCCGAGTTGGGGAGCAGTACTTC
TRBD1	TRBV7-9	TRBJ1-1	once	CASRLGGETEAFF	TGTGCCAGCAGATTAGGGGGCGAGACTGAAGCTTTCTTT
TRBD1	TRBV5-1	TRBJ1-4	.	CASSGTGQPNEKLFF	TGCGCCAGCTCCGGGACAGGGCAACCTAATGAAAAACTGTTTTTT
.	TRBV19	TRBJ1-4	.	CASSIEGANEKLFF	TGTGCCAGTAGTATAGAGGGGGCTAATGAAAAACTGTTTTTT
TRBD2	TRBV7-6	TRBJ2-7	.	CASSLTLGLASAYEQYF	TGTGCCAGCAGCTTAACCCTGGGACTAGCGAGCGCTTACGAGCAGTACTTC
TRBD2	TRBV5-1	TRBJ2-7	once	CASSPRRASGSYEQYF	TGCGCCAGCAGCCCACGGAGGGCTAGCGGGTCCTACGAGCAGTACTTC
.	TRBV11-2	TRBJ1-1	.	CASSLDRNTEAFF	TGTGCCAGCAGCCTGGACAGGAACACTGAAGCTTTCTTT
TRBD1	TRBV9	TRBJ2-2	once	CASSATGQGSGELFF	TGTGCCAGCAGCGCCACGGGACAGGGGTCCGGGGAGCTGTTTTTT
.	TRBV27	TRBJ2-3	few	CASSEPTDTQYF	TGTGCCAGCAGTGAACCAACAGATACGCAGTATTTT
TRBD2	TRBV6-1	TRBJ2-5	.	CASIVAGLQETQYF	TGTGCCAGCATTGTAGCGGGGCTCCAAGAGACCCAGTACTTC
TRBD2	TRBV18	TRBJ2-7	.	CASSPPHRVAGEQYF	TGTGCCAGCTCACCACCCCATAGAGTAGCGGGCGAGCAGTACTTC
.	TRBV20-1	TRBJ2-3	few	CSAQIEDTQYF	TGCAGTGCTCAGATAGAAGATACGCAGTATTTT
TRBD2	TRBV9	TRBJ2-1	.	CASSESRLAGGRGNEQFF	TGTGCCAGCAGCGAGAGCAGGCTAGCGGGAGGCCGGGGGAATGAGCAGTTCTTC
TRBD1	TRBV5-4	TRBJ2-5	.	CASSPGGGQGSETQYF	TGTGCCAGCAGCCCAGGAGGGGGACAGGGCTCGGAGACCCAGTACTTC
.	TRBV7-9	TRBJ2-2	.	CASSPEGWNTGELFF	TGTGCCAGCAGCCCCGAGGGGTGGAACACCGGGGAGCTGTTTTTT
.	TRBV19	TRBJ2-1	.	CASSIPSSYNEQFF	TGTGCCAGTAGTATCCCAAGCTCCTACAATGAGCAGTTCTTC
TRBD1	TRBV5-4	TRBJ2-7	few	CASSSGTGVYEQYF	TGTGCCAGCAGCTCCGGGACAGGGGTCTACGAGCAGTACTTC
.	TRBV7-2	TRBJ2-3	.	CASSPLLGTDTQYF	TGTGCCAGCAGCCCCCTACTAGGCACAGATACGCAGTATTTT
.	TRBV6-5	TRBJ2-1	.	CASSYSILDEQFF	TGTGCCAGCAGTTACTCGATTCTAGATGAGCAGTTCTTC
.	TRBV19	TRBJ2-7	.	CASSVRGTAPSTPYEQYF	TGTGCCAGTAGTGTCCGCGGGACAGCCCCCTCCACCCCCTACGAGCAGTACTTC
.	TRBV9	TRBJ2-3	.	CASSPLAEPDTQYF	TGTGCCAGCAGTCCTCTTGCGGAACCAGATACGCAGTATTTT
TRBD1	TRBV2	TRBJ2-7	.	CASSRLGQGYEQYF	TGTGCCAGCAGCCGTCTGGGACAGGGCTACGAGCAGTACTTC
TRBD2	TRBV15	TRBJ2-1	.	CATSKGGISGGSSYNEQFF	TGTGCCACCAGCAAGGGGGGAATTAGCGGGGGGAGCTCCTACAATGAGCAGTTCTTC
.	TRBV7-6	TRBJ1-3	.	CASSLNPGSGNTIYF	TGTGCCAGCAGCTTAAACCCCGGCTCTGGAAACACCATATATTTT
.	TRBV4-1	TRBJ2-6	.	CASSPSRGYRSSGANVLTF	TGCGCCAGCAGCCCCTCAAGAGGCTACCGAAGCTCTGGGGCCAACGTCCTGACTTTC
TRBD2	TRBV4-3	TRBJ2-1	.	CASSLLAGSYNEQFF	TGCGCCAGCAGCTTACTAGCGGGAAGCTACAATGAGCAGTTCTTC
.	TRBV7-9	TRBJ1-5	.	CASSLQGNQPQHF	TGTGCCAGCAGCTTACAGGGTAATCAGCCCCAGCATTTT
TRBD2	TRBV2	TRBJ2-7	.	CASRPGLAGPYEQYF	TGTGCCAGCAGGCCCGGACTAGCGGGCCCCTACGAGCAGTACTTC
TRBD1	TRBV7-9	TRBJ1-4	.	CASSPSTGREKLFF	TGTGCCAGCAGCCCCTCGACAGGGCGTGAAAAACTGTTTTTT
.	TRBV10-3	TRBJ1-2	.	CAISSDRDYGYTF	TGTGCCATCAGCTCCGATAGGGACTATGGCTACACCTTC